These T cell receptor beta chains were read from a single sample in a study of T cell changes during pregnancy in multiple sclerosis. TCRdb's copy holds only in-frame clones and misses some; the assay was immunoSEQ multiplex PCR. The sample holds 30,000 to 40,000 clones, about 90% seen once. The source was CD4+ T cells from peripheral blood mononuclear cells, collected in the third trimester of pregnancy. These TCRs come from a female donor in good health, enrolled as a control in a pregnancy study. CDR3s include the opening cysteine and the closing phenylalanine or tryptophan. D genes are given only for firm matches. A row's size may be missing; if present it is once, few, many or a size class.

>TRBV4-1|TRBD1|TRBJ2-2|.
CASSRGQVNTGELFF
TGCGCCAGCAGCCGGGGACAGGTGAACACCGGGGAGCTGTTTTTT
>TRBV2|.|TRBJ1-4|once
CASRGQFGEKLFF
TGTGCCAGCAGAGGACAGTTTGGCGAAAAACTGTTTTTT
>TRBV7-8|TRBD1|TRBJ1-2|once
CASSSRTGRLGYTF
TGTGCCAGCAGCTCTCGGACAGGGCGCCTTGGCTACACCTTC
>TRBV7-2|TRBD1|TRBJ2-7|.
CASSLMPGTGTYEQYF
TGTGCCAGCAGCTTAATGCCCGGGACAGGGACCTACGAGCAGTACTTC
>TRBV10-2|.|TRBJ2-2|.
CASSEQGSGELFF
TGCGCCAGCAGTGAACAGGGCAGCGGGGAGCTGTTTTTT
>TRBV7-6|TRBD2|TRBJ2-3|.
CASSGTSGWATDTQYF
TGTGCCAGCAGCGGGACTAGCGGGTGGGCCACAGATACGCAGTATTTT
>TRBV11-2|TRBD2|TRBJ2-7|.
CASSLGLAGAEQYF
TGTGCCAGCAGCTTAGGTCTAGCGGGAGCCGAGCAGTACTTC
>TRBV29-1|.|TRBJ1-4|.
CSVYRVVGEKLFF
TGCAGCGTCTACAGGGTTGTCGGTGAAAAACTGTTTTTT
>TRBV27|TRBD1|TRBJ1-2|.
CASSTRDRGYGYTF
TGTGCCAGCAGTACCCGGGACAGGGGCTATGGCTACACCTTC
>TRBV6-5|TRBD1|TRBJ1-4|.
CASSQSGTAYEKLFF
TGTGCCAGCAGTCAATCCGGGACAGCATATGAAAAACTGTTTTTT
>TRBV6-5|.|TRBJ2-1|.
CASRIRGEQFF
TGTGCCAGCAGAATAAGGGGTGAGCAGTTCTTC
>TRBV4-3|.|TRBJ1-4|once
CASSQELTTNEKLFF
TGCGCCAGCAGCCAAGAGTTAACAACTAATGAAAAACTGTTTTTT
>TRBV10-3|TRBD2|TRBJ2-5|.
CAISSGGQETQYF
TGTGCCATCTCCAGCGGGGGGCAAGAGACCCAGTACTTC
>TRBV11-2|TRBD2|TRBJ2-1|.
CASSMLAGTHNEQFF
TGTGCCAGCAGCATGCTAGCGGGAACCCACAATGAGCAGTTCTTC
>TRBV9|.|TRBJ1-2|.
CASSVDPRNYGYTF
TGTGCCAGCAGCGTAGATCCGAGGAACTATGGCTACACCTTC
>TRBV9|TRBD2|TRBJ2-7|.
CASSVGSGGTSGSYEQYF
TGTGCCAGCAGCGTAGGGAGTGGAGGGACTAGCGGATCCTACGAGCAGTACTTC
>TRBV6-5|TRBD1|TRBJ2-7|few
CASSYLSTGVREQYF
TGTGCCAGCAGTTACCTTTCGACAGGGGTGCGCGAGCAGTACTTC
>TRBV9|TRBD1|TRBJ2-1|.
CASSPHREGGLNNEQFF
TGTGCCAGCAGCCCACACCGGGAAGGGGGCCTAAACAATGAGCAGTTCTTC
>TRBV2|TRBD1|TRBJ2-5|.
CASIPGQGAWETQYF
TGTGCCAGCATTCCAGGACAGGGGGCTTGGGAGACCCAGTACTTC
>TRBV7-3|TRBD2|TRBJ2-1|.
CASSPTGGLNEQFF
TGTGCCAGCAGCCCAACGGGGGGGCTGAATGAGCAGTTCTTC
>TRBV19|TRBD2|TRBJ2-3|.
CASSNTVQRGSTDTQYF
TGTGCCAGTAGTAACACAGTACAGCGGGGGAGCACAGATACGCAGTATTTT
>TRBV6-5|.|TRBJ2-5|.
CASSSSGGTQYF
TGTGCCAGCAGTTCTAGTGGCGGGACCCAGTACTTC
>TRBV30|.|TRBJ1-1|.
CAWGRGLNTEAFF
TGTGCCTGGGGAAGGGGCTTGAACACTGAAGCTTTCTTT
>TRBV5-8|.|TRBJ2-7|few
CASSLEGTLFYEQYF
TGTGCCAGCAGCTTGGAGGGGACTCTCTTCTACGAGCAGTACTTC
>TRBV5-5|TRBD1|TRBJ2-7|.
CASSFSLGQGQNEQYF
TGTGCCAGCAGCTTCTCTTTGGGACAGGGACAAAACGAGCAGTACTTC
>TRBV6-5|TRBD2|TRBJ2-3|.
CASSSLGGGYTDTQYF
TGTGCCAGCAGTTCCCTGGGGGGGGGATACACAGATACGCAGTATTTT
>TRBV5-1|.|TRBJ2-1|.
CASSLTESLNEQFF
TGCGCCAGCAGCTTGACGGAGTCCCTCAATGAGCAGTTCTTC
>TRBV19|TRBD1|TRBJ1-2|.
CASSPGQASIYGYTF
TGTGCCAGTAGTCCAGGACAGGCCTCTATTTATGGCTACACCTTC
>TRBV29-1|TRBD2|TRBJ2-1|.
CSGPGLAASNEQFF
TGCAGCGGGCCGGGACTAGCGGCTTCCAATGAGCAGTTCTTC
>TRBV7-2|TRBD2|TRBJ2-5|.
CASSFSGTQETQYF
TGTGCCAGCAGCTTTAGCGGGACCCAAGAGACCCAGTACTTC